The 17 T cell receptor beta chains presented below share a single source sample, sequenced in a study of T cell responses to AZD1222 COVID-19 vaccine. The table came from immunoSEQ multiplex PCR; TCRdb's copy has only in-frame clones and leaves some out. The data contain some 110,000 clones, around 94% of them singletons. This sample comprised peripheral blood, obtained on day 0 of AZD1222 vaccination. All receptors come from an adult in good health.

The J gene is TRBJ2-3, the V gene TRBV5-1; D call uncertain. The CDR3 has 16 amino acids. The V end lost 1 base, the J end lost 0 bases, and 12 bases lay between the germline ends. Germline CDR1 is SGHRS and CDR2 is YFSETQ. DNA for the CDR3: TGCGCCAGCAGCTTGAGGGCGACTCTCAGCACAGATACGCAGTATTTT. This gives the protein CASSLRATLSTDTQYF.

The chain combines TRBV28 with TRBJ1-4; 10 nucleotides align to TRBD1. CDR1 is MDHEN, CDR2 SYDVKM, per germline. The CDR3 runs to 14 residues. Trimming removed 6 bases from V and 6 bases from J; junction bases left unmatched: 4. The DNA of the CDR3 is TGTGCCAGCAGCCTCGGGACAGGGGATGAAAAACTGTTTTTT. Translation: CASSLGTGDEKLFF.

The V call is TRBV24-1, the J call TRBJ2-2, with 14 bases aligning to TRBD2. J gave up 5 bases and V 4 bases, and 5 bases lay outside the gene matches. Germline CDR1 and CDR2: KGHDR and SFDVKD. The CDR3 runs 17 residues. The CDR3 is CATSDRGLAGETGELFF. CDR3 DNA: TGTGCCACCAGTGACAGGGGACTAGCGGGAGAAACCGGGGAGCTGTTTTTT.

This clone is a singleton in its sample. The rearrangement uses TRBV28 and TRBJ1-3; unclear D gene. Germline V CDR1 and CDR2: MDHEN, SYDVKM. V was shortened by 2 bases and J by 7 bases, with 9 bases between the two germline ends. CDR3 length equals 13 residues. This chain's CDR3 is CASSLPRENTIYF. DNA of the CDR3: TGTGCCAGCAGTTTACCCCGGGAGAACACCATATATTTT.

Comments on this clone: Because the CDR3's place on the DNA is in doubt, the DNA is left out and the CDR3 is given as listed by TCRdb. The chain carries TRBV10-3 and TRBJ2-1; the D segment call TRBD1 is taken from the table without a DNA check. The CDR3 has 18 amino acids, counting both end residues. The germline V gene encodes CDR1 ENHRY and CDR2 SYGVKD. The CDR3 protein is CATTRGVLRARDTAGEFF.

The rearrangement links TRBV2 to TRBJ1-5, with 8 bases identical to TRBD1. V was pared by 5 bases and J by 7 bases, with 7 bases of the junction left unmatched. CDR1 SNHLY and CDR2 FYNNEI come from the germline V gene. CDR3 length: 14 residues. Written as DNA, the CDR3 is TGTGCCAGCAGTAAGGACAGGGAAGAACAGCCCCAGCATTTT. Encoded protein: CASSKDREEQPQHF.

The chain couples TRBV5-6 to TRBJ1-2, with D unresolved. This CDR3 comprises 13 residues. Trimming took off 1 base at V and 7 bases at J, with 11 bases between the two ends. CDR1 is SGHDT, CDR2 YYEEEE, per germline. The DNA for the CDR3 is TGTGCCAGCAGCTTGTGGCGGGAAAGTGGCTACACCTTC. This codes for CASSLWRESGYTF.

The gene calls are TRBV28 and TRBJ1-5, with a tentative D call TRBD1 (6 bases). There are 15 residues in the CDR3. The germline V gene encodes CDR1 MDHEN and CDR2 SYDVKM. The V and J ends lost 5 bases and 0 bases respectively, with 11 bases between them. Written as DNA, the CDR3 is TGTGCCAGCAGTAGGACAGTATATAGCAATCAGCCCCAGCATTTT. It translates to CASSRTVYSNQPQHF.

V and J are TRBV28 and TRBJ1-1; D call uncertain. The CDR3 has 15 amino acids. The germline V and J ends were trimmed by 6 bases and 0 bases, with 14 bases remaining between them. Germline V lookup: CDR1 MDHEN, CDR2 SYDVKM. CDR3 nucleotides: TGTGCCAGCAGCCTTGACCCGGGGATGAACACTGAAGCTTTCTTT. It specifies CASSLDPGMNTEAFF.

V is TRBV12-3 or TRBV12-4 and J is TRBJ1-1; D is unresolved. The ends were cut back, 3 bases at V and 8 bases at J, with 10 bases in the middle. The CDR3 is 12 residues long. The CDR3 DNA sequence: TGTGCCAGCAGTTTTGAGGGTCCCGAAGCTTTCTTT. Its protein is CASSFEGPEAFF.

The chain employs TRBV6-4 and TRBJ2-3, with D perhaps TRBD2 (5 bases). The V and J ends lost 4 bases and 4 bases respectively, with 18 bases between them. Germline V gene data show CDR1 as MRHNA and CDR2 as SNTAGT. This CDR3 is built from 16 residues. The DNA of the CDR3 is TGTGCCAGCAGTGTTTTGCCCCGAGGGAGTTCAGATACGCAGTATTTT. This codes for CASSVLPRGSSDTQYF.

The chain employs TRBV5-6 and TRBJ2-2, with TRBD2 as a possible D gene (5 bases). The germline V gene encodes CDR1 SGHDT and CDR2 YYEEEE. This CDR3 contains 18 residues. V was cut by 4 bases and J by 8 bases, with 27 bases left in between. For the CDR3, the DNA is TGTGCCAGCAGCCCGTTCGCTAGGCGGGTGTTTGGTGTTGGGGAGCTGTTTTTT. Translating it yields CASSPFARRVFGVGELFF.

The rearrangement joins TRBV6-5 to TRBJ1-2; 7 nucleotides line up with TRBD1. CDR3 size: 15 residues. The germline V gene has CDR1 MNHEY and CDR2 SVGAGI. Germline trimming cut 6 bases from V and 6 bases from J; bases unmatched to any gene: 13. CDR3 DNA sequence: TGTGCCAGCAGGCCTCCGGGACAGAATCTCGATGGCTACACCTTC. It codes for CASRPPGQNLDGYTF.

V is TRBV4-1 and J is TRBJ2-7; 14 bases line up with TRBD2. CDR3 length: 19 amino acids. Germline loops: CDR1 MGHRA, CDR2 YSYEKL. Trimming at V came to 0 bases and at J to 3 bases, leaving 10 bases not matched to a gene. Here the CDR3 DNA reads TGCGCCAGCAGCCAAGATGTCACGACTAGCGGGAGGGCCCTCTACGAGCAGTACTTC. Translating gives CASSQDVTTSGRALYEQYF.

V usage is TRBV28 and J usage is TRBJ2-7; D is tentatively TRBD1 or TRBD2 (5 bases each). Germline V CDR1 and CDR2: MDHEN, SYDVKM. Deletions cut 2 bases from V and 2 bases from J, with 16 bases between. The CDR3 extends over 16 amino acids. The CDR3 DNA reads TGTGCCAGCAGTTTAGGGGGACCGGGACGGCCCTACGAGCAGTACTTC. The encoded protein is CASSLGGPGRPYEQYF.

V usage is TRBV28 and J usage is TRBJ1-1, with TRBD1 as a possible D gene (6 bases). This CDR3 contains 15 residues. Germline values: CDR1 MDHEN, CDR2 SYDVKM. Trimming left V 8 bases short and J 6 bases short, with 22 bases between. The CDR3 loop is CASVKQGGAPAEAFF. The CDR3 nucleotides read TGTGCCAGCGTAAAACAGGGAGGGGCCCCCGCTGAAGCTTTCTTT.

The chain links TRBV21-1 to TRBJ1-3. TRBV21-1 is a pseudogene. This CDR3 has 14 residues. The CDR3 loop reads CASSNPGPRNTIYF. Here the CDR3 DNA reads TGTGCCAGCAGTAACCCGGGGCCGAGAAACACCATATATTTT.